This TCR beta chain appears in the sequencing data of a study of T cell responses to AZD1222 COVID-19 vaccine. CDR3 length: 15 residues. Germline V gene sequence: CDR1 LGHDT, CDR2 YNNKEL (reference sequence). The V gene end was trimmed by 4 bases and the J gene end by 6 bases; junction bases not matched to a gene: 8. Findings and caveats of the study: Variant regions that are unmutated are reportedly the target of nearly half of spike-specific TCRs. The study sampled repertoires only after the peak T cell response.

As for this clone: What it binds is not known.

Assay used: immunoSEQ multiplex PCR; TCRdb lists only in-frame clones, some missing. The sample has about 180,000 clones, about 91% seen once; the top ten hold 11%. V and J are TRBV3-1 (or the pseudogene TRBV3-2) and TRBJ1-1, with 10 positions matching TRBD1. This specimen consisted of peripheral blood, obtained 28 days after the second AZD1222 dose. This receptor was identified in an adult who received the AZD1222 COVID-19 vaccine. CDR3 amino acids: CASSLRTGGRAEAFF. In DNA form, the CDR3 reads TGTGCCAGCAGCCTCCGGACAGGGGGAAGGGCTGAAGCTTTCTTT.